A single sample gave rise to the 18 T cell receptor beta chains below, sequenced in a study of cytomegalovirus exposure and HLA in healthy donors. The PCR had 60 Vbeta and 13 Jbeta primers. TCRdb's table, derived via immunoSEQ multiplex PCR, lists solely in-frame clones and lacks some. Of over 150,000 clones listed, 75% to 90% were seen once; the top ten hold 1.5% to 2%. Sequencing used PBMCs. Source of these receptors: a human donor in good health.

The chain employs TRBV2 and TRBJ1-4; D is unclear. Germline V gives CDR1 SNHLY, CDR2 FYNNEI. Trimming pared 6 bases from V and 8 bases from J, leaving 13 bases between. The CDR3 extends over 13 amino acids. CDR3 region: CASRWLDGEKLFF. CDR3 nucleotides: TGTGCCAGCAGATGGTTAGACGGGGAAAAACTGTTTTTT.

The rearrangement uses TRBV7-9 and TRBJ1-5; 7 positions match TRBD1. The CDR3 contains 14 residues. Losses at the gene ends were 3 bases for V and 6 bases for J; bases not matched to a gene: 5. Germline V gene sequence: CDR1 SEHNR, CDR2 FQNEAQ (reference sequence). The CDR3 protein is CASSFRGSPQPQHF. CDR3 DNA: TGTGCCAGCAGCTTCAGGGGGTCCCCTCAGCCCCAGCATTTT.

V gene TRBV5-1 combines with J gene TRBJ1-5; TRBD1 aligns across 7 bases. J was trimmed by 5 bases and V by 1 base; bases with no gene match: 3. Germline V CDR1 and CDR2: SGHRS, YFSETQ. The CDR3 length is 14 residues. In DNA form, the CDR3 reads TGCGCCAGCAGCTTGACAGGGGATTATCAGCCCCAGCATTTT. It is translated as CASSLTGDYQPQHF. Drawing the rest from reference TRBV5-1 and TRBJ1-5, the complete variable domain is KAGVTQTPRYLIKTRGQQVTLSCSPISGHRSVSWYQQTPGQGLQFLFEYFSETQRNKGNFPGRFSGRQFSNSRSEMNVSTLELGDSALYLCASSLTGDYQPQHFGDGTRLSIL.

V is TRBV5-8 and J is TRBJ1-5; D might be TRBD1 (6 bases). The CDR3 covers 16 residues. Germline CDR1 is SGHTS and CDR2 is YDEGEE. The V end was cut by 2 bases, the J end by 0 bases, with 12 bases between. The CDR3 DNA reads TGTGCCAGCAGCTTTACCGGGACACATAGCAATCAGCCCCAGCATTTT. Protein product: CASSFTGTHSNQPQHF.

The CDR3, as DNA: TGTGCCAGCAGTTACATGCGGGGGGGCAGCACAGATACGCAGTATTTT. It translates to CASSYMRGGSTDTQYF. The chain joins TRBV6-6 to TRBJ2-3; 9 nucleotides match TRBD2. The CDR3 is 16 residues long. With 2 bases clipped from V and 0 bases from J, the junction kept 3 bases outside the gene matches. Germline-derived CDR1 and CDR2 are MNHNY and SVGAGI (reference sequence).

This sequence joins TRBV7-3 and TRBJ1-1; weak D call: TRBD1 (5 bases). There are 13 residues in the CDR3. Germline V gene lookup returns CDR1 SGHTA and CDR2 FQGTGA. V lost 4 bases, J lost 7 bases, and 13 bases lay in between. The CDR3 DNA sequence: TGTGCCAGCAGCTCATCCCCGGGGGTTGAAGCTTTCTTT. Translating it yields CASSSSPGVEAFF.

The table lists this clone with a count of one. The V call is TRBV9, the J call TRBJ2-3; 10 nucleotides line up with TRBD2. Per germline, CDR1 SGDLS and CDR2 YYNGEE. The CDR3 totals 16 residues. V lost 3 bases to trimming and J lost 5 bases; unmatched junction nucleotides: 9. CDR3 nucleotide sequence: TGTGCCAGCAGCGCAACAGCGGGGGGGCAGGGAGATACGCAGTATTTT. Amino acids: CASSATAGGQGDTQYF.

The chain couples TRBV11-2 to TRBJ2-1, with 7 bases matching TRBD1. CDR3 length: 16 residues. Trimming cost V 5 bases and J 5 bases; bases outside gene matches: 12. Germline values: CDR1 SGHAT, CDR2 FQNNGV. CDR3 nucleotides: TGTGCCAGCAGCGCCTCATCCGGGACAGCAGACAATGAGCAGTTCTTC. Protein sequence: CASSASSGTADNEQFF. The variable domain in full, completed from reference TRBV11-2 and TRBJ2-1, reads EAGVAQSPRYKIIEKRQSVAFWCNPISGHATLYWYQQILGQGPKLLIQFQNNGVVDDSQLPKDRFSAERLKGVDSTLKIQPAKLEDSAVYLCASSASSGTADNEQFFGPGTRLTVL.

The CDR3 reads CASSRTGGQPQHF. The CDR3 DNA follows: TGTGCCAGCAGCCGCACAGGGGGACAGCCCCAGCATTTT. The rearrangement links TRBV14 to TRBJ1-5; 8 nucleotides match TRBD1. Losses at the gene ends were 4 bases for V and 7 bases for J; bases not matched to a gene: 3. This CDR3 has 13 amino acids. CDR1 and CDR2 from the germline V gene are SGHDN and FVKESK.

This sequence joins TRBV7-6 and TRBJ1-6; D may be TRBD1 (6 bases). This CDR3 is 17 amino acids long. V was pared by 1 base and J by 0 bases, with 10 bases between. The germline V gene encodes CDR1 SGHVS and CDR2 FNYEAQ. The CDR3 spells CASSLGGLDSYNSPLHF. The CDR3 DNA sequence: TGTGCCAGCAGCTTAGGGGGGCTGGACTCCTATAATTCACCCCTCCACTTT.

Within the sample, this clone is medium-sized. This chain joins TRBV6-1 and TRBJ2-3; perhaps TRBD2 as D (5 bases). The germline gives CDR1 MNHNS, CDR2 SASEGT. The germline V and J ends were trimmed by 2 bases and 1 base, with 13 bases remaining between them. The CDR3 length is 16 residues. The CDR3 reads CASSESTGGGTDTQYF. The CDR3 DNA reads TGTGCCAGCAGTGAATCTACCGGAGGAGGCACAGATACGCAGTATTTT.

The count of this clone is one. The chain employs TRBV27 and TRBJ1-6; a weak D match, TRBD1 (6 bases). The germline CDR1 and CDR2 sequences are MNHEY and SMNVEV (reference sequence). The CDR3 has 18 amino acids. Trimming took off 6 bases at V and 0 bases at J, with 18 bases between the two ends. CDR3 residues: CASSPGGAGSSYNSPLHF. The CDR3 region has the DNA TGTGCCAGCAGCCCCGGGGGGGCGGGGAGCTCCTATAATTCACCCCTCCACTTT.

The CDR3 loop reads CASSQERWSGGEWFF. In DNA form, the CDR3 reads TGCGCCAGCAGCCAAGAACGTTGGAGTGGGGGGGAGTGGTTCTTC. The gene calls are TRBV4-3 and TRBJ2-1, with TRBD2 matching 7 bases. Trimming at V came to 0 bases and at J to 15 bases, leaving 14 bases not matched to a gene. This CDR3 spans 15 amino acids. Germline CDR1 LGHNA, CDR2 YSLEER.

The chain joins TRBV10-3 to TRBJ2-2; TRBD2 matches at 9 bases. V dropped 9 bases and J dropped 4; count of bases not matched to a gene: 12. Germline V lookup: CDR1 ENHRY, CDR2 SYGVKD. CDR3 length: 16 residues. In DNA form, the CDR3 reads TGTGCCATTGGGAATAGCGGGGGCCCGGGCACCGGGGAGCTGTTTTTT. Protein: CAIGNSGGPGTGELFF.

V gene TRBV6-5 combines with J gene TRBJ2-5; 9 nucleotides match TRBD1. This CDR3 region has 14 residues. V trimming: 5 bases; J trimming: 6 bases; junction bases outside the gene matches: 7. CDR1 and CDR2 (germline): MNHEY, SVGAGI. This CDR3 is CASSPGTGLKTQYF. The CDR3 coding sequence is TGTGCCAGCAGTCCCGGGACAGGGTTAAAGACCCAGTACTTC.

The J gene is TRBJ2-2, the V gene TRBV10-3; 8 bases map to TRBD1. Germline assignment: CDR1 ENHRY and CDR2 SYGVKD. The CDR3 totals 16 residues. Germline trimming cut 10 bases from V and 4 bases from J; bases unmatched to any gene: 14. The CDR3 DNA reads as TGTGCCACCTGCAGGGGGGACAGGATTGGCACCGGGGAGCTGTTTTTT. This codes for CATCRGDRIGTGELFF.

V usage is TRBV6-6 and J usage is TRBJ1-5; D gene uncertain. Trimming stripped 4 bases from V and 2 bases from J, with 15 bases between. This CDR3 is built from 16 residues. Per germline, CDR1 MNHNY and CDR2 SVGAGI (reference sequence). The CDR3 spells CASSSPLVRGNQPQHF. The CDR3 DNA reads TGTGCCAGCAGTTCCCCACTTGTCCGGGGCAATCAGCCCCAGCATTTT.

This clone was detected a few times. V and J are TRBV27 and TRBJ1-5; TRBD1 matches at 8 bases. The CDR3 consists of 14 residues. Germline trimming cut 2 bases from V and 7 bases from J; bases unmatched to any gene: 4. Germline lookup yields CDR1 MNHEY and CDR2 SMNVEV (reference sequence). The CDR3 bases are TGTGCCAGCAGTTTAGGGACAGGTAACCAGCCCCAGCATTTT. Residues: CASSLGTGNQPQHF.